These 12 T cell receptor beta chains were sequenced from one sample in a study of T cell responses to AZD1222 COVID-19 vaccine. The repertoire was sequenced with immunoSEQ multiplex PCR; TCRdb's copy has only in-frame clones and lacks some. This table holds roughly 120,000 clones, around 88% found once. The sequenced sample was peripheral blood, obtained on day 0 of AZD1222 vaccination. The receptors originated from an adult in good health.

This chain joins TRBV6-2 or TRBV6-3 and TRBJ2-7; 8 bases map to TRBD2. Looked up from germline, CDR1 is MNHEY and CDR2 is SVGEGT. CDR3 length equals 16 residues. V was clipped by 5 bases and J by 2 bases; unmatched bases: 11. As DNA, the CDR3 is TGTGCCAGCAGTCGACCGGGAGCGGGAGTCCCCTACGAGCAGTACTTC. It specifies CASSRPGAGVPYEQYF.

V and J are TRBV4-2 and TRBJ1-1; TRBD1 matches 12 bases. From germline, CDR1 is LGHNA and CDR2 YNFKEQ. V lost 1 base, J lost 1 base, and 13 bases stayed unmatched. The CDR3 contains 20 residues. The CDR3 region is CASSQGITGTGGKRNTEAFF. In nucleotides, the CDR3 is TGTGCCAGCAGCCAAGGAATTACCGGGACAGGGGGCAAGAGGAACACTGAAGCTTTCTTT.

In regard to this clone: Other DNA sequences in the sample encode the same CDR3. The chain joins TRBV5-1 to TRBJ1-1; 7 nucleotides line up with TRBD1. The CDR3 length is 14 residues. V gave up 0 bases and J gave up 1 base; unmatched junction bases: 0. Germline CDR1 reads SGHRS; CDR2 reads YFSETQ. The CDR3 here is CASSLDRGNTEAFF. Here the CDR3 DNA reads TGCGCCAGCAGCTTGGACAGGGGGAACACTGAAGCTTTCTTT.

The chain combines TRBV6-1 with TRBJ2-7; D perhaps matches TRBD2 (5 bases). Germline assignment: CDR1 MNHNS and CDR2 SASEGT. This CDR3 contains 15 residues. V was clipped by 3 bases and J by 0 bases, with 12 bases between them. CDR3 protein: CASSEGPSSSYEQYF. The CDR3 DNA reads TGTGCCAGCAGTGAGGGTCCTAGCAGCTCCTACGAGCAGTACTTC.

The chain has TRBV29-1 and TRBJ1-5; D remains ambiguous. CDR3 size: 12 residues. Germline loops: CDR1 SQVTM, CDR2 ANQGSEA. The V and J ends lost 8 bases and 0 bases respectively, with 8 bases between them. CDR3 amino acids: CSYSDSNQPQHF. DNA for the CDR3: TGCAGCTATTCCGATAGCAATCAGCCCCAGCATTTT.

The CDR3: CSARLANTGELFF. CDR3 sequence (DNA): TGCAGCGCCCGACTAGCAAACACCGGGGAGCTGTTTTTT. The chain employs TRBV29-1 and TRBJ2-2; TRBD2 aligns across 7 bases. CDR1 and CDR2 (germline): SQVTM, ANQGSEA. The CDR3 runs 13 residues. V trimming: 7 bases; J trimming: 2 bases; junction bases outside the gene matches: 4.

CDR3 loop: CASSAHSGSSYNEQFF. CDR3 in DNA: TGCGCCAGCAGCGCCCATAGCGGGAGCTCCTACAATGAGCAGTTCTTC. V gene TRBV4-1 combines with J gene TRBJ2-1, with TRBD2 identical over 9 bases. CDR3 length: 16 residues. Germline V gene lookup returns CDR1 MGHRA and CDR2 YSYEKL. J was trimmed by 0 bases and V by 5 bases; bases with no gene match: 5.

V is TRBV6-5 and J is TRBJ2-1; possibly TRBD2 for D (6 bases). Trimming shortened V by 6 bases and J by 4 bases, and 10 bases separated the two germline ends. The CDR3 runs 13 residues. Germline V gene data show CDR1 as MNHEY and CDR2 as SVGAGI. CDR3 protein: CASRRGTYNEQFF. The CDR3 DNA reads TGTGCCAGCAGACGGGGGACTTACAATGAGCAGTTCTTC.

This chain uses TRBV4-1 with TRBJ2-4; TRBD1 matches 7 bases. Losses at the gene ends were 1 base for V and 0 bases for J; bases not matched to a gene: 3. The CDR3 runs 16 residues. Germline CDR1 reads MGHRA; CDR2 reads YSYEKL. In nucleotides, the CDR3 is TGCGCCAGCAGCCAAGGGGACAGACTAGCCAAAAACATTCAGTACTTC. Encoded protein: CASSQGDRLAKNIQYF.

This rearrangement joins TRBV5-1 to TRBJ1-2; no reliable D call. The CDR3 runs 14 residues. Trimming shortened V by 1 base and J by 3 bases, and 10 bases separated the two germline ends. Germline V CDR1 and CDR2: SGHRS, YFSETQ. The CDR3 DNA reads TGCGCCAGCAGCTTGAACGAGGCGGACTATGGCTACACCTTC. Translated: CASSLNEADYGYTF.

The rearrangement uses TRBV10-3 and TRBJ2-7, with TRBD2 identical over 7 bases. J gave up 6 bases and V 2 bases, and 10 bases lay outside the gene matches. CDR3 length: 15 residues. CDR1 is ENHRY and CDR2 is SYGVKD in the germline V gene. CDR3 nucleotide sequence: TGTGCCATCAGTGAGACTGGAAAGAGGGAGGGCGAGCAGTACTTC. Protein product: CAISETGKREGEQYF.

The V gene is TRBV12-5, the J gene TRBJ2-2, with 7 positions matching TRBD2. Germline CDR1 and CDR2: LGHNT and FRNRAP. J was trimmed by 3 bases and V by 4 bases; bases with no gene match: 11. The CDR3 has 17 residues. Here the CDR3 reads CASGSPVTSRDTGELFF. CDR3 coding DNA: TGTGCTAGTGGTTCCCCCGTGACTAGCCGGGACACCGGGGAGCTGTTTTTT.